Listed below are T cell receptor beta chains from one sample, sequenced in a study of cytomegalovirus exposure and HLA in healthy donors. Assay: immunoSEQ multiplex PCR; the TCRdb copy retains only in-frame clones and omits some. The table lists approximately 110,000 clones, about four fifths of them singletons. The sequenced sample consisted of PBMCs. The receptors shown here come from a woman aged 55-69 years in good health and CMV-seropositive. The CDR3 runs from the conserved cysteine through the conserved F or W. The D gene is left open where the match is weak. Only some rows state a clone size, as once, few, many or a class for expanded clones.

V	size	D	J	DNA	CDR3
TRBV5-8	NA	NA	TRBJ1-1	TGTGCCAGCCTGGGGGCTATGAACACTGAAGCTTTCTTT	CASLGAMNTEAFF
TRBV5-4	once	NA	TRBJ2-6	TGTGCCAGCAGCCTGGGTAACTCTGGGGCCAACGTCCTGACTTTC	CASSLGNSGANVLTF
TRBV7-9	NA	TRBD1	TRBJ1-4	TGTGCCAGCAGCTTACCCCGACAGGGGACTGGTGAAAAACTGTTTTTT	CASSLPRQGTGEKLFF
TRBV5-6	few	TRBD1	TRBJ2-7	TGTGCCAGCAGCGCGGGACAGGGCACAACCTACTACGAGCAGTACTTC	CASSAGQGTTYYEQYF
TRBV23-1	NA	TRBD1	TRBJ1-2	TGCACCAGCAGTCAATCGGGGGTTACGGGACAGGGGGCGCGGAACTATGGCTACACCTTC	CTSSQSGVTGQGARNYGYTF
TRBV19	few	NA	TRBJ1-1	TGTGCCAGTAGTTCGATAGAGTCCACTGAAGCTTTCTTT	CASSSIESTEAFF
TRBV4-2	NA	NA	TRBJ1-6	TGTGCCAGCAGCCAAGGGACTGGTTATTCACCCCTCCACTTT	CASSQGTGYSPLHF
TRBV5-1	NA	NA	TRBJ2-7	TGCGCCAGCAGCTTGGGGGGGGTGAACTACGAGCAGTACTTC	CASSLGGVNYEQYF
TRBV18	few	NA	TRBJ1-2	TGTGCCAGCTCTATTAGTGATGGCTACACCTTC	CASSISDGYTF
TRBV6-5	NA	TRBD1	TRBJ1-5	TGTGCCAGCAGGGGGACAGGTAGCAATCAGCCCCAGCATTTT	CASRGTGSNQPQHF
TRBV29-1	NA	TRBD2	TRBJ2-5	TGCAGCGCGGGGGTAGCGGGAGGGCCGGAGACCCAGTACTTC	CSAGVAGGPETQYF
TRBV4-3	NA	NA	TRBJ1-1	TGCGCCAGCAGCCTCCTAAGGGGGGGGAGGGCTGAAGCTTTCTTT	CASSLLRGGRAEAFF
TRBV10-3	few	NA	TRBJ1-2	TGTGCCACTGGTGATACTATGAACTATGGCTACACCTTC	CATGDTMNYGYTF
TRBV19	NA	TRBD1	TRBJ1-4	TGTGCCAGTAGCACAGGGGGCTATAATGAAAAACTGTTTTTT	CASSTGGYNEKLFF
TRBV7-2	NA	TRBD1	TRBJ1-2	TGTGCCAGCAGCTTAGCGGGGGACAGTTTTTTTGGCTACACCTTC	CASSLAGDSFFGYTF
TRBV7-2	NA	NA	TRBJ2-2	TGTGCCAGCACCAATCCCACCGGGGAGCTGTTTTTT	CASTNPTGELFF
TRBV19	NA	NA	TRBJ2-1	TGTGCCAGTAGTTCTATGGAGAGGACCTACAATGAGCAGTTCTTC	CASSSMERTYNEQFF
TRBV7-2	NA	TRBD2	TRBJ2-1	TGTGCCAGCAGCTTAGCGCTAGCGGCCTCCCGCGAGCAGTTCTTC	CASSLALAASREQFF
TRBV4-3	NA	NA	TRBJ2-5	TGCGCCAGCAGCCACACGGACAGCCCGCTATGGGGGACCCAGTACTTC	CASSHTDSPLWGTQYF
TRBV19	NA	NA	TRBJ2-7	TGTGCCAGTAGACCGTGGGCGGAGGCCTACGAGCAGTACTTC	CASRPWAEAYEQYF
TRBV2	NA	TRBD2	TRBJ2-7	TGTGCCAGCAGTGGTAGCGGGGTGAAGTACGAGCAGTACTTC	CASSGSGVKYEQYF
TRBV2	NA	NA	TRBJ2-3	TGTGCCAGCAACCGACCCCGGACGGGGGACGATCGTGGCACAGATACGCAGTATTTT	CASNRPRTGDDRGTDTQYF
TRBV7-2	once	NA	TRBJ2-1	TGTGCCAGCAGCTTAGTGGGGATAGCGACTAATGAGCAGTTCTTC	CASSLVGIATNEQFF
TRBV7-2	once	TRBD2	TRBJ2-3	TGTGCCAGCAGCTTACCGACTAGCGGGATGGATACGCAGTATTTT	CASSLPTSGMDTQYF